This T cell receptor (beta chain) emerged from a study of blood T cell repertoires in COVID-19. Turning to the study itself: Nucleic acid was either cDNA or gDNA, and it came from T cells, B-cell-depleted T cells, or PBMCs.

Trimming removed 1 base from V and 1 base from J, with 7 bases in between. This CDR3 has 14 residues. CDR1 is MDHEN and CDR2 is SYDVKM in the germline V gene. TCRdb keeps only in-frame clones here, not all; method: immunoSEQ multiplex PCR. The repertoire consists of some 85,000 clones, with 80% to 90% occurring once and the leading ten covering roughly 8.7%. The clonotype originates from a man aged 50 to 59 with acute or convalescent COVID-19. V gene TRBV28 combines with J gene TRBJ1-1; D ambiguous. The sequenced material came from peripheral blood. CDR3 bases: TGTGCCAGCAGTTTATCTCTAGGGAACACTGAAGCTTTCTTT. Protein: CASSLSLGNTEAFF.